A selection of T cell receptor beta chains follows, all from one sample in a study of blood T cell repertoires in COVID-19. Some clones are missing from TCRdb's copy, which holds only in-frame ones; the method was immunoSEQ multiplex PCR. The repertoire holds tens of thousands of clones, roughly 92% seen once, with roughly 0.35% in the top ten. The source material was peripheral blood. The receptors were gathered from a man aged 50 to 60 with COVID-19, enrolled during active disease. Each CDR3 is given with its conserved first and last residue. Where a row states a size, it is once, few, many or the class of an expanded clone; other rows omit it.

v_call: TRBV6-5
clone_size: .
j_call: TRBJ2-7
cdr3_aa: CASHRGTSTEQYF

v_call: TRBV5-6
clone_size: .
j_call: TRBJ1-4
cdr3_aa: CASSFVGRGDEKLFF

v_call: TRBV6-4
clone_size: .
j_call: TRBJ2-1
cdr3_aa: CASSDSITSRYNEQFF

v_call: TRBV28
clone_size: .
j_call: TRBJ2-7
cdr3_aa: CASSPPGQPYEQYF

v_call: TRBV7-2
clone_size: .
j_call: TRBJ1-1
cdr3_aa: CASSFTGRTEAFF

v_call: TRBV18
clone_size: .
j_call: TRBJ1-4
cdr3_aa: CASSPRQGGDNEKLFF

v_call: TRBV6-5
clone_size: .
j_call: TRBJ2-7
cdr3_aa: CATRIAGGYEQYF

v_call: TRBV3-1/TRBV3-2
clone_size: .
j_call: TRBJ2-5
cdr3_aa: CASSQVGGEETQYF

v_call: TRBV7-2
clone_size: .
j_call: TRBJ2-4
cdr3_aa: CASSAGQGRAKNIQYF

v_call: TRBV30
clone_size: .
j_call: TRBJ1-1
cdr3_aa: CAWSVRRATEAFF

v_call: TRBV29-1
clone_size: .
j_call: TRBJ1-1
cdr3_aa: CSVNDRGTEAFF

v_call: TRBV6-5
clone_size: .
j_call: TRBJ2-1
cdr3_aa: CAISRDRGTHNEQFF

v_call: TRBV3-1/TRBV3-2
clone_size: .
j_call: TRBJ2-1
cdr3_aa: CASSQVTSGKNEQFF

v_call: TRBV5-4
clone_size: .
j_call: TRBJ1-2
cdr3_aa: CASSKPGQGAKGYTF

v_call: TRBV15
clone_size: .
j_call: TRBJ2-7
cdr3_aa: CATSIGLVGYEQYF

v_call: TRBV4-2
clone_size: .
j_call: TRBJ2-2
cdr3_aa: CASSRTSGENTGELFF

v_call: TRBV28
clone_size: .
j_call: TRBJ2-5
cdr3_aa: CASSLIFGTSGGETQYF

v_call: TRBV30
clone_size: .
j_call: TRBJ2-1
cdr3_aa: CAWSWTSGGYNEQFF

v_call: TRBV2
clone_size: .
j_call: TRBJ1-3
cdr3_aa: CASSGLGSSGNTIYF

v_call: TRBV6-1
clone_size: .
j_call: TRBJ1-6
cdr3_aa: CASSENGQGNSPLHF

v_call: TRBV6-6
clone_size: .
j_call: TRBJ1-1
cdr3_aa: CASRQGQNTEAFF

v_call: TRBV2
clone_size: .
j_call: TRBJ1-2
cdr3_aa: CASSTQGYYGYTF

v_call: TRBV5-4
clone_size: .
j_call: TRBJ2-7
cdr3_aa: CASSPGLAINEQYF

v_call: TRBV19
clone_size: .
j_call: TRBJ1-1
cdr3_aa: CASSIDWTGEFMNTEAFF

v_call: TRBV12-5
clone_size: .
j_call: TRBJ2-7
cdr3_aa: CASAGTFPYEQYF

v_call: TRBV5-1
clone_size: .
j_call: TRBJ2-5
cdr3_aa: CASSSGLGPWGQETQYF

v_call: TRBV6-2/TRBV6-3
clone_size: .
j_call: TRBJ1-5
cdr3_aa: CASSYYGGNSNQPQHF

v_call: TRBV19
clone_size: .
j_call: TRBJ1-1
cdr3_aa: CASSMAGLMNTEAFF

v_call: TRBV19
clone_size: .
j_call: TRBJ2-5
cdr3_aa: CASSIGGGRETQYF

v_call: TRBV29-1
clone_size: .
j_call: TRBJ2-2
cdr3_aa: CSVARQGGTGELFF

v_call: TRBV7-9
clone_size: .
j_call: TRBJ1-2
cdr3_aa: CASSPRRGQGNYGYTF

v_call: TRBV6-5
clone_size: .
j_call: TRBJ1-4
cdr3_aa: CASSPKGGRMFF

v_call: TRBV9
clone_size: .
j_call: TRBJ2-7
cdr3_aa: CASSVDPVSYEQYF

v_call: TRBV19
clone_size: once
j_call: TRBJ2-3
cdr3_aa: CASSARTSGRDPDTQYF

v_call: TRBV4-2
clone_size: .
j_call: TRBJ2-2
cdr3_aa: CASSQGGLAGGELFF

v_call: TRBV4-1
clone_size: .
j_call: TRBJ2-5
cdr3_aa: CASSPGLAGGRVETQYF

v_call: TRBV5-1
clone_size: .
j_call: TRBJ1-1
cdr3_aa: CASSLKLDTEAFF

v_call: TRBV15
clone_size: .
j_call: TRBJ2-1
cdr3_aa: CATSREGEGRNEQFF

v_call: TRBV30
clone_size: once
j_call: TRBJ1-2
cdr3_aa: CALDNANYGYTF

v_call: TRBV20-1
clone_size: .
j_call: TRBJ1-1
cdr3_aa: CSASRQQEAFF

v_call: TRBV7-9
clone_size: .
j_call: TRBJ2-7
cdr3_aa: CASSLGAAGVNEQYF

v_call: TRBV5-5
clone_size: once
j_call: TRBJ1-2
cdr3_aa: CASSPGVAGAYGYTF

v_call: TRBV5-1
clone_size: .
j_call: TRBJ1-1
cdr3_aa: CASSLDSMNTEAFF

v_call: TRBV6-1
clone_size: once
j_call: TRBJ2-4
cdr3_aa: CASSETSGTIGIQYF

v_call: TRBV5-1
clone_size: .
j_call: TRBJ2-3
cdr3_aa: CASSLDGGRADTQYF

v_call: TRBV5-4
clone_size: .
j_call: TRBJ2-7
cdr3_aa: CASTQGAVQYF

v_call: TRBV12-3/TRBV12-4
clone_size: once
j_call: TRBJ2-7
cdr3_aa: CASSALGQLKHF

v_call: TRBV15
clone_size: .
j_call: TRBJ2-3
cdr3_aa: CATSREILAGSSTDTQYF

v_call: TRBV19
clone_size: .
j_call: TRBJ1-5
cdr3_aa: CASSIGRTGDLKYSNQPQHF

v_call: TRBV30
clone_size: .
j_call: TRBJ1-1
cdr3_aa: CAWSVQVNTEAFF

v_call: TRBV19
clone_size: .
j_call: TRBJ1-5
cdr3_aa: CASSVQGAFDQPQHF

v_call: TRBV5-8
clone_size: .
j_call: TRBJ2-7
cdr3_aa: CASSLGTGYYEQYF